This T cell receptor (beta chain) derives from a study of shared clonotypes between healthy human individuals. Study-wide points: There were few donors, and this limited the genetic and exposure-history diversity represented. Sorted-subset sequencing was shown by rarefaction to be incomplete despite large depth.

The J segment lost 2 bases and the V segment lost 6 bases, leaving 10 bases of the junction unmatched. Germline V CDR1 and CDR2: SQVTM, ANQGSEA. CDR3 length: 15 amino acids. Repertoires were generated with immunoSEQ multiplex PCR, while TCRdb's copy carries only in-frame clones and drops some. The sample has about 680,000 clones, about 92% seen once; the top ten hold about 24%. CD45RO-negative CD8 cells positively selected for CCR7 made up the naive population, which excluded terminally differentiated effector memory CD45RA+ cells. A remark on this clone: Its target is unknown.

The TCR sequence derives from a man aged 25 to 40 in good health. The J gene is TRBJ2-7, the V gene TRBV29-1, with 10 bases fitting TRBD2. The sample consisted of naive CD8+ T cells sorted from blood. As DNA, the CDR3 is TGCAGCGTCCGTCTCGCTAGCGGGAGCACCTACGAGCAGTACTTC. The encoded protein is CSVRLASGSTYEQYF.